This entry features one T cell receptor beta chain sequence. This specimen belongs to a study of blood T cell repertoires in COVID-19. Per the authors' pipeline: Nucleated cell counts were estimated from reference gene primer amplification. Some clones are missing from TCRdb's copy, which holds only in-frame ones; the method was immunoSEQ multiplex PCR. The V and J calls and the clone size are those of that table, but D and trimming were determined from the DNA. This sample has hundreds of thousands of clones, with around 86% found just once. Germline CDR1 is MNHEY and CDR2 is SVGAGI. The length of the CDR3 is 12 residues. Trimming shortened V by 4 bases and J by 2 bases, and 5 bases separated the two germline ends.

V and J are TRBV6-5 and TRBJ2-5; no clear D. The sequencing sample was made of peripheral blood. This clonotype was sampled from a woman aged 80 or older with COVID-19, enrolled during active disease. The CDR3 coding sequence is TGTGCCAGCAGTTCTTCTCAAGAGACCCAGTACTTC. Encoded protein: CASSSSQETQYF.